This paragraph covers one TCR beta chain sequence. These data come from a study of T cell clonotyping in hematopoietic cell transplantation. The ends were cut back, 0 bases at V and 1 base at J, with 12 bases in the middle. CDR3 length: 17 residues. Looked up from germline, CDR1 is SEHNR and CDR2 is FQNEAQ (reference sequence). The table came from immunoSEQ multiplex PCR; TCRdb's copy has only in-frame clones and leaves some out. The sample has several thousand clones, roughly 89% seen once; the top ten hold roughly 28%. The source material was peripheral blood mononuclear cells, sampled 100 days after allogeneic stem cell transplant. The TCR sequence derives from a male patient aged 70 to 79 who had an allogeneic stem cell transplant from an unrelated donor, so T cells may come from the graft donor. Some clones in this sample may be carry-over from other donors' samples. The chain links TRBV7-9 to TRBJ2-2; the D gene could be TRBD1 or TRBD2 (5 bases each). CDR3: CASSLAGPLGNTGELFF. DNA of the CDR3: TGTGCCAGCAGCTTAGCGGGACCCCTTGGGAACACCGGGGAGCTGTTTTTT.